A few counts support the clone carrying this TCR beta chain. Germline V gene sequence: CDR1 SGDLS, CDR2 YYNGEE. This CDR3 is 17 amino acids long. The ends lost 6 bases at V and 0 bases at J; junction bases unmatched: 6. The data were taken from a study of HIV-infected patients and healthy controls. A single record per CDR3 protein comes from TCRdb applying MiXCR to the 5' RACE reads. The sample lists approximately 67,000 distinct CDR3 sequences; roughly a sixth were seen once. Material for sequencing was CD4+ T cells from blood. The receptor comes from a human donor in good health. The V gene is TRBV9, the J gene TRBJ2-1; 13 bases agree with TRBD2. The CDR3: CASNQGLAGPSYNEQFF. The CDR3 nucleotides read TGTGCCAGCAACCAGGGACTAGCGGGACCCTCCTACAATGAGCAGTTCTTC.